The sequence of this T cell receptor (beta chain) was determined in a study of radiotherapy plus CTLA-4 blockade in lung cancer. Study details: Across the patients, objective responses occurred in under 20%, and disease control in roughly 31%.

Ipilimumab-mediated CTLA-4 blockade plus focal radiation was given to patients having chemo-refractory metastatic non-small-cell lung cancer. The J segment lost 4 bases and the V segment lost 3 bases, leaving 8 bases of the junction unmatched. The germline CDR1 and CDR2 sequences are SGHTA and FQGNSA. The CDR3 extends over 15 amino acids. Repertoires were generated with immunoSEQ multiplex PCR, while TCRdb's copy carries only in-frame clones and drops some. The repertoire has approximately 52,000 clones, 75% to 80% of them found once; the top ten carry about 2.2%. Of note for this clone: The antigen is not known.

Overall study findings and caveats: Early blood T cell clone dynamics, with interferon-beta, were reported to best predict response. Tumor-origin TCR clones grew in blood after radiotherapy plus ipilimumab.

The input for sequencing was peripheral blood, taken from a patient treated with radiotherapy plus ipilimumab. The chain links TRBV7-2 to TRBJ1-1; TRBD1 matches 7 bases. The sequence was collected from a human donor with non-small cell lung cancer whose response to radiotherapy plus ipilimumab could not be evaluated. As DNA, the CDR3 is TGTGCCAGCAGCTTTCTAGGGACAGTCGGCACTGAAGCTTTCTTT. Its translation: CASSFLGTVGTEAFF.